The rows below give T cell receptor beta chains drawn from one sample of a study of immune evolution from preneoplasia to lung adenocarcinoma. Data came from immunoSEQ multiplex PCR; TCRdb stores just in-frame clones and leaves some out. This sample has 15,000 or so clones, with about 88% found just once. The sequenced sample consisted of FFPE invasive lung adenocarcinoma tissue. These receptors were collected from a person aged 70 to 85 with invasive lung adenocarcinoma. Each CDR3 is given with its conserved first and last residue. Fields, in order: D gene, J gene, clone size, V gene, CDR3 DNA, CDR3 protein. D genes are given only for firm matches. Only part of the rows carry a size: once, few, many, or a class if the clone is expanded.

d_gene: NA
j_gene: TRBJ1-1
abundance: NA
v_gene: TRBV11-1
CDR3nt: TGTGCCAGCAGCTTAGAGGAGAACACTGAAGCTTTCTTT
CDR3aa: CASSLEENTEAFF

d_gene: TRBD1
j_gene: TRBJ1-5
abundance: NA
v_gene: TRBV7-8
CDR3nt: TGTGCCAGCAGCTCTCGACAGGGGCGGATTCAGCCCCAGCATTTT
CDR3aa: CASSSRQGRIQPQHF

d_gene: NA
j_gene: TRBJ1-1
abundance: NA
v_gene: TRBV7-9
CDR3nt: TGTGCCAGCAGCAGCACAGGGAACACTGAAGCTTTCTTT
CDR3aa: CASSSTGNTEAFF

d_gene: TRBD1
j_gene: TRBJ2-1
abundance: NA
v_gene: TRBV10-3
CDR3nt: TGTGCCGTCGGACAGGGGGCTCTCAATGAGCAGTTCTTC
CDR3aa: CAVGQGALNEQFF

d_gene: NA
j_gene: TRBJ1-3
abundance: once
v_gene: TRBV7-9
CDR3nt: TGTGCCAGCAGCTTAGGTCAAAGGGTACTAGGAAACACCATATATTTT
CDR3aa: CASSLGQRVLGNTIYF

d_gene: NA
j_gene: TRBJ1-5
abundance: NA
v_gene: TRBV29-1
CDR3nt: TGCAGCGTTGTGGACCCAACCCATAGCAATCAGCCCCAGCATTTT
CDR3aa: CSVVDPTHSNQPQHF

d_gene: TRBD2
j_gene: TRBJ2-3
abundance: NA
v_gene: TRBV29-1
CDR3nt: TGCAGCGTTACCACGGGGGGTGGAGATACGCAGTATTTT
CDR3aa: CSVTTGGGDTQYF

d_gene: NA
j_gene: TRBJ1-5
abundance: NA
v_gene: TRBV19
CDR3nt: TGTGCCAGTAGTATAGGAGTGGTGCAGCATTTT
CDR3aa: CASSIGVVQHF

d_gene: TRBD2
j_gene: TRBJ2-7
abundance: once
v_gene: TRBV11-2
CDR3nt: TGTGCCAGCAGCTTAAAGCGGGAGAATGGCGAGCAGTACTTC
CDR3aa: CASSLKRENGEQYF

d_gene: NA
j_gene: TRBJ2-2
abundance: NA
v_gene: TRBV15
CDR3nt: TGTGCCACCAGCAGGCCTTCCGGGAGAAACACCGGGGAGCTGTTTTTT
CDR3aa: CATSRPSGRNTGELFF

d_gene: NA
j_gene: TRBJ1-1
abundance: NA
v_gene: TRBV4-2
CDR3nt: TGTGCCAGCAGCCAAGTGGGTATGAACACTGAAGCTTTCTTT
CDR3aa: CASSQVGMNTEAFF

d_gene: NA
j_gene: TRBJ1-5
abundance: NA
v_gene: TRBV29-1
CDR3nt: TGCAGCGCAATAGGCGGGGTGAGTCAAGCCCAGCATTTT
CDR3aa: CSAIGGVSQAQHF

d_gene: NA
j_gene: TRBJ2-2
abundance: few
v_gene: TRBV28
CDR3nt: TGTGCCAGCAGCCTAGGTACCTATTTAGGCGGCGGGGAGCTGTTTTTT
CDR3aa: CASSLGTYLGGGELFF

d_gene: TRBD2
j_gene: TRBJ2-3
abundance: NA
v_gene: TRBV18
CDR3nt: TGTGCCAGCTCAGGGACTAGCGGAAGCACAGATACGCAGTATTTT
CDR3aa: CASSGTSGSTDTQYF

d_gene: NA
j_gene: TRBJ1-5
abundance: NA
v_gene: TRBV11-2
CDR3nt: TGTGCCAGCAGCTTGGTTTTAGGGCCAAGCAATCAGCCCCAGCATTTT
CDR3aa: CASSLVLGPSNQPQHF

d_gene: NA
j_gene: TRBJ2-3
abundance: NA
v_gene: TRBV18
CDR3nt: TGTGCCAGCTCACCTCCCCGTGTAGGGCCGCACTCAGATACGCAGTATTTT
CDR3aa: CASSPPRVGPHSDTQYF

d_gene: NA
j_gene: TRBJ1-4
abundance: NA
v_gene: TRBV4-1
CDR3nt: TGCGCCAGCAGCCAAGCCGGGGAAAAACTGTTTTTT
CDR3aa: CASSQAGEKLFF

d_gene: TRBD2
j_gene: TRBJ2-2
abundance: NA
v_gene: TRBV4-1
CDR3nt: TGCGCCAGCAGCCATGGTAGAGGACTAGCCTCGAACACCGGGGAGCTGTTTTTT
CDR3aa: CASSHGRGLASNTGELFF

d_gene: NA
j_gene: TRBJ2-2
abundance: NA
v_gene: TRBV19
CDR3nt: TGTGCCAGTAGAATAGACAGAACCGGGGAGCTGTTTTTT
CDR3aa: CASRIDRTGELFF

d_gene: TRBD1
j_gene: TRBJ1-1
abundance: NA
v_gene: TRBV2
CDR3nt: TGTGCCAGCAGTCCCGGGACAGGGATTTCGGGCACTGAAGCTTTCTTT
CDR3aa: CASSPGTGISGTEAFF

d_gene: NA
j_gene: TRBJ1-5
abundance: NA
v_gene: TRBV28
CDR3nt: TGTGCCAGCAGTTTAACAGGAGGGAATCAGCCCCAGCATTTT
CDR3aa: CASSLTGGNQPQHF

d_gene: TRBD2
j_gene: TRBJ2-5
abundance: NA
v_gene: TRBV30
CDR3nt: TGTGCCTGGGTACTAGCGGGAGAAGAGACCCAGTACTTC
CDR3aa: CAWVLAGEETQYF

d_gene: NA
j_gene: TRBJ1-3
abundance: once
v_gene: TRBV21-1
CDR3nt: TGTGCCAGCAGCAAACTGGGGGTTCCCTCTGGAAACACCATATATTTT
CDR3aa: CASSKLGVPSGNTIYF

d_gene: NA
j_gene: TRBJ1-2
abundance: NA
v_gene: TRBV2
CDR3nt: TGTGCCAGCAGCCGGGACGGTAACTATGGCTACACCTTC
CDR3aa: CASSRDGNYGYTF

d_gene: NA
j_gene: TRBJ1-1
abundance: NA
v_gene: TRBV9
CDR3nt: TGTGCCAGCAGCGCGACACCGTTGGCTGAAGCTTTCTTT
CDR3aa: CASSATPLAEAFF

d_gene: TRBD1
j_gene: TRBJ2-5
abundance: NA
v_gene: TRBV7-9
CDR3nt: TGTGCCAGCAGTCCCGGGACAGGGGACCAAGAGACCCAGTACTTC
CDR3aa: CASSPGTGDQETQYF

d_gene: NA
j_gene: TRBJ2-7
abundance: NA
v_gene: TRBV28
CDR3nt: TGTGCCAGCAGTTTGTCCGGGACGGACTCCTACGAGCAGTACTTC
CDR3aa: CASSLSGTDSYEQYF

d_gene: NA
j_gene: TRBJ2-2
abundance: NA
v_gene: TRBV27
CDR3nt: TGTGCCAGCAGTTTAAACGGACCCACCGGGGAGCTGTTTTTT
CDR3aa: CASSLNGPTGELFF

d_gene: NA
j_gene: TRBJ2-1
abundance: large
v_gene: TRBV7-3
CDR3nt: TGTGCCAGCAGCTTGGGCCTCCCGGGTAACAATGAGCAGTTCTTC
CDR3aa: CASSLGLPGNNEQFF

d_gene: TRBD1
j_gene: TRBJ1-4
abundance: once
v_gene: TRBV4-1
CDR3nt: TGCGCCAGCAGCCAAGAATGGTGGACAGGGATCAGGGAAAAACTGTTTTTT
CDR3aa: CASSQEWWTGIREKLFF

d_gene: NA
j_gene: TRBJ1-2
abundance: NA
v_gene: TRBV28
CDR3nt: TGTGCCAGCATGCCAGGACCAACTAACTATGGCTACACCTTC
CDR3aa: CASMPGPTNYGYTF

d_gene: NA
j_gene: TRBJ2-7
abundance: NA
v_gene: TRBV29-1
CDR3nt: TGCAGCGTTGCGGAATCCTACGAGCAGTACTTC
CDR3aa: CSVAESYEQYF

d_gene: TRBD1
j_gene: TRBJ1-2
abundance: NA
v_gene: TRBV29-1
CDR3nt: TGCAGCGTTGAAGAAGCTGAGACAGGGTTCTATGGCTACACCTTC
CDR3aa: CSVEEAETGFYGYTF

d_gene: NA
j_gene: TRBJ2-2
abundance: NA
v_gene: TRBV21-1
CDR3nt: TGTGCCAGCAGCAAATGGGGACAGGACACCGGGGAGCTGTTTTTT
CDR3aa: CASSKWGQDTGELFF

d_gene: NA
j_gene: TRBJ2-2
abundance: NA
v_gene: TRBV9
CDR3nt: TGTGCCAGCAGCGTAGGCGCAGAGAACACCGGGGAGCTGTTTTTT
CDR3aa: CASSVGAENTGELFF

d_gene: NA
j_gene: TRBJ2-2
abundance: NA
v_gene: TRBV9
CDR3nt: TGTGCCAGCAGCAAAATACATTCCCCGAACACCGGGGAGCTGTTTTTT
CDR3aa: CASSKIHSPNTGELFF

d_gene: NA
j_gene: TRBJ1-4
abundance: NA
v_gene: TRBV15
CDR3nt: TGTGCCACCAGCAGAGAACTGCAAGGTGGGGCAACTAATGAAAAACTGTTTTTT
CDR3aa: CATSRELQGGATNEKLFF

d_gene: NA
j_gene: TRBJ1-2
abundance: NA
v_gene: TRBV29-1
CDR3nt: TGCAGCGTTGAAGTGCGGACAGAACTAAGGTACACCTTC
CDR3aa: CSVEVRTELRYTF

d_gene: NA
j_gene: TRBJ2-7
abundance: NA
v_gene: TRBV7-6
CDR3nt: TGTGCCAGCAGCTTAGGGAACCCCTACGAGCAGTACTTC
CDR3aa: CASSLGNPYEQYF

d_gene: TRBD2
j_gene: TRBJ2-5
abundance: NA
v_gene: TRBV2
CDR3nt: TGTGCCAGCACGGGCGGGAGGCAGGAGACCCAGTACTTC
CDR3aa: CASTGGRQETQYF

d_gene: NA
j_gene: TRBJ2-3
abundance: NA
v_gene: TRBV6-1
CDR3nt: TGTGCCAGCAGTGAAAGAGATACGCAGTATTTT
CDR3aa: CASSERDTQYF

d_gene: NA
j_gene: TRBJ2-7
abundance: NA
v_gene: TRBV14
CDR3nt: TGTGCCAGCAGCCATGGGGGCCACGAGCAGTACTTC
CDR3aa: CASSHGGHEQYF

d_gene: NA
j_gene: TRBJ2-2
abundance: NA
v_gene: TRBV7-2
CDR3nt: TGTGCCAGCAGCTTAGCTAATGGCGGGGAGCTGTTTTTT
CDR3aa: CASSLANGGELFF

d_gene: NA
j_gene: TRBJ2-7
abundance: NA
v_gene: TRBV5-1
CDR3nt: TGCGCCAGCAGCCCCGGGGAGAGCTCCTACGAGCAGTACTTC
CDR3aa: CASSPGESSYEQYF

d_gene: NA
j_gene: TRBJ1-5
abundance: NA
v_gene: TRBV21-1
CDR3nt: TGTGCCAGGACTACCCCCGCTAGGTATAGCAATCAGCCCCAGCATTTT
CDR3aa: CARTTPARYSNQPQHF

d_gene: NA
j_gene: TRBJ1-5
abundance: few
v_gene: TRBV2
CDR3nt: TGTGCCAGCAGTGATCCAGGTTTCCATCAGCCCCAGCATTTT
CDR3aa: CASSDPGFHQPQHF

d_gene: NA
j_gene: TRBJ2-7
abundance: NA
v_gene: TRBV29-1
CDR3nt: TGCAGCGTTGCCGTCAGCTCCTACGAGCAGTACTTC
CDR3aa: CSVAVSSYEQYF

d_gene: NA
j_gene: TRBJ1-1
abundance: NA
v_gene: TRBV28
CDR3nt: TGTGCCAGCAAAGTTGTTGGTTTTGGGGTGAACACTGAAGCTTTCTTT
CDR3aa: CASKVVGFGVNTEAFF

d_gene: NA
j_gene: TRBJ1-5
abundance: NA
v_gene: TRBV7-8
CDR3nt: TGTGCCAGCAGCTCTCGTAGGGGATATAGCAATCAGTCCCAGCATTTT
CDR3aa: CASSSRRGYSNQSQHF

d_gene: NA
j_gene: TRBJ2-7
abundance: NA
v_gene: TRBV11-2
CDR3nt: TGTGCCAGCAGCTTAGACCACCTAGCGTACAGCTCCTACGAGCAGTACTTC
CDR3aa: CASSLDHLAYSSYEQYF

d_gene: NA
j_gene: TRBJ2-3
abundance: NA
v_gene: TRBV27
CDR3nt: TGTGCCAGCAGTTGGGCGTCCTCAGATACGCAGTATTTT
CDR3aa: CASSWASSDTQYF

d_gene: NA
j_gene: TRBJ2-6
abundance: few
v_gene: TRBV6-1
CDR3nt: TGTGCCTGTGGGGACTCTGGGGCCAACGTCCTGACTTTC
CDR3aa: CACGDSGANVLTF

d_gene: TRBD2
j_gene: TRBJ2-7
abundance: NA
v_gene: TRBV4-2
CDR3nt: TGTGCCAGCAGCCAAGGTCTAGCGGGAGGGGCGTCCTACGAGCAGTACTTC
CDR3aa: CASSQGLAGGASYEQYF

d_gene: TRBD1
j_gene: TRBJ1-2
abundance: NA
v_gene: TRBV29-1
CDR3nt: TGCAGCGTTTACAGGGGGCGTTATGATGGCTACACCTTC
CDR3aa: CSVYRGRYDGYTF

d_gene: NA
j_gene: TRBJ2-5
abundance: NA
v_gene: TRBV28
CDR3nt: TGTGCCAGCAGTTTATTCGGGAATCAAGAGACCCAGTACTTC
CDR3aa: CASSLFGNQETQYF

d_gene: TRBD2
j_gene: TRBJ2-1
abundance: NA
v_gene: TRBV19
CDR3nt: TGTGCCAGTAGTCTAGAGGGCCCTAGCGGGCTAGACAATGAGCAGTTCTTC
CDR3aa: CASSLEGPSGLDNEQFF

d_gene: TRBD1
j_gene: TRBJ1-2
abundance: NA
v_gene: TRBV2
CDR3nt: TGTGCCAGCAGTGAGGGACAGGACTATGGCTACACCTTC
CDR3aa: CASSEGQDYGYTF

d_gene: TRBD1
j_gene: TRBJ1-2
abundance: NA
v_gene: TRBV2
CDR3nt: TGTGCCAGCAGTCACAGGCAGGGGGCGACTGGCTACACCTTC
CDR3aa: CASSHRQGATGYTF

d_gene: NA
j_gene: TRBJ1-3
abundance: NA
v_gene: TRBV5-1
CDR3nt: TGCGCCAGCAGCTTGTGGAAAGGGGGAGACCCCTCTGGAAACACCATATATTTT
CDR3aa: CASSLWKGGDPSGNTIYF

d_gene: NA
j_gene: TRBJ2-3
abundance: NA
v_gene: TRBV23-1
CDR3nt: TGCGCCAGCAGTATCAGGCCGCCGGATACGCAGTATTTT
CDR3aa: CASSIRPPDTQYF